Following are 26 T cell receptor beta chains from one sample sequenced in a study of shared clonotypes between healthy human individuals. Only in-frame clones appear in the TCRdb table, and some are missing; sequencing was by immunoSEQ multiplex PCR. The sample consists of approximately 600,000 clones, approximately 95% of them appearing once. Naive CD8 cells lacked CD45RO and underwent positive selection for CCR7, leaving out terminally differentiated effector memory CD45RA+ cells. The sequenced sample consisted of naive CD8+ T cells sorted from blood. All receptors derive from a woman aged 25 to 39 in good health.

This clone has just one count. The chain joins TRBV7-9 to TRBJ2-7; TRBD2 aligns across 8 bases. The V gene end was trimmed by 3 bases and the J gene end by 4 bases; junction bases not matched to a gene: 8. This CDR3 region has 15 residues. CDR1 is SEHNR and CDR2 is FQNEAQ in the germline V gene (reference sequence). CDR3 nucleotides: TGTGCCAGCAGCTTTTCGAGCGGGAGTCTGTACGAGCAGTACTTC. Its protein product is CASSFSSGSLYEQYF.

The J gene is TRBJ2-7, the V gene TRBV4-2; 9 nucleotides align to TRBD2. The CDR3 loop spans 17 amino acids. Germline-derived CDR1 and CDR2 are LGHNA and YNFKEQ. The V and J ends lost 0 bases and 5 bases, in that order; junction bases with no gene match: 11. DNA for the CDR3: TGTGCCAGCAGCCAAGAGGAGCGACTAGCGGCTTGGGACGAGCAGTACTTC. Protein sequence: CASSQEERLAAWDEQYF.

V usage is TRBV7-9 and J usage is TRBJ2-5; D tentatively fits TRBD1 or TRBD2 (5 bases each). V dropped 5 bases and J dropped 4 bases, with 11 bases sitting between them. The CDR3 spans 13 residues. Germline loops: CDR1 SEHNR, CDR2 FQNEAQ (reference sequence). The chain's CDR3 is CASSPRGGETQYF. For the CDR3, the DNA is TGTGCCAGCAGCCCGCGTGGGGGAGAGACCCAGTACTTC.

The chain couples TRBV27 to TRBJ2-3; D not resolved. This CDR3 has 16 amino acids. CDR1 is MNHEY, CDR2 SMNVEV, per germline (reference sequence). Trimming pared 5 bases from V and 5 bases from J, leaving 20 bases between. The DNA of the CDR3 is TGTGCCAGCAGTCTAACCCCGGCTCGGCGAGGAGATACGCAGTATTTT. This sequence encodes CASSLTPARRGDTQYF.

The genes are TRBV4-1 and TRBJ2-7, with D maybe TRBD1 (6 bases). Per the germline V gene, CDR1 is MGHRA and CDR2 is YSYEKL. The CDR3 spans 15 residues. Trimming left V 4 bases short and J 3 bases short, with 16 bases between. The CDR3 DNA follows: TGCGCCAGCAGCCTTAGAAGGGACACCCTCTACGAGCAGTACTTC. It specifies CASSLRRDTLYEQYF.

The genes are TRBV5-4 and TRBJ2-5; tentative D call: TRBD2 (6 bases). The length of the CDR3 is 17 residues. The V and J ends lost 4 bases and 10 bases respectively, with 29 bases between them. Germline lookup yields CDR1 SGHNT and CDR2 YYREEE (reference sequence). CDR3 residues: CASSNYSPEQALGGQYF. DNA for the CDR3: TGTGCCAGCAGCAACTACAGCCCGGAACAGGCTCTCGGGGGCCAGTACTTC.

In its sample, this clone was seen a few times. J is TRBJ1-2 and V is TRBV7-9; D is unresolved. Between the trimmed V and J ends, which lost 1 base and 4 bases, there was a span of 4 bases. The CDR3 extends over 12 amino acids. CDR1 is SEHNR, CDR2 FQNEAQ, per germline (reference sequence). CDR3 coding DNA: TGTGCCAGCAGCTTAGGAGGCTATGGCTACACCTTC. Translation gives CASSLGGYGYTF.

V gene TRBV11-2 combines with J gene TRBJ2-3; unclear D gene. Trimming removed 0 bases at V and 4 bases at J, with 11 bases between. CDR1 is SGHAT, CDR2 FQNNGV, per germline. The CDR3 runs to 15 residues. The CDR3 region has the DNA TGTGCCAGCAGCTTAGAGATTCGATTTGCAGATACGCAGTATTTT. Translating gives CASSLEIRFADTQYF. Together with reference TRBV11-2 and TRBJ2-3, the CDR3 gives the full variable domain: EAGVAQSPRYKIIEKRQSVAFWCNPISGHATLYWYQQILGQGPKLLIQFQNNGVVDDSQLPKDRFSAERLKGVDSTLKIQPAKLEDSAVYLCASSLEIRFADTQYFGPGTRLTVL.

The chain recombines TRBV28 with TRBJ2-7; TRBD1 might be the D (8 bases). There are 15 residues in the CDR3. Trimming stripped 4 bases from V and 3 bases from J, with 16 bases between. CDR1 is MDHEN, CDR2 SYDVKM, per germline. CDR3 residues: CASSSHRGGYYEQYF. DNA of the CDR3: TGTGCCAGCAGTTCACACAGGGGGGGGTACTACGAGCAGTACTTC.

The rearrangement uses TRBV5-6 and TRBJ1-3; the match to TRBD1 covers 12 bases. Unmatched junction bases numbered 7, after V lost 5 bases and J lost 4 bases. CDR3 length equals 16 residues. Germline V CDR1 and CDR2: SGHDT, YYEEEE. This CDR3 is CASSFGTGGTGNTIYF. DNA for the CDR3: TGTGCCAGCAGTTTTGGGACAGGGGGCACGGGAAACACCATATATTTT.

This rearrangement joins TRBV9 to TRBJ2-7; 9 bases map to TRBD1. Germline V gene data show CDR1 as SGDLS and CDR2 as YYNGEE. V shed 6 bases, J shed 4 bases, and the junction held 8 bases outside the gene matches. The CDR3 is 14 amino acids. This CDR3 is CASTEGQGSYEQYF. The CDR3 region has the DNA TGTGCCAGCACAGAGGGACAGGGCTCTTACGAGCAGTACTTC.

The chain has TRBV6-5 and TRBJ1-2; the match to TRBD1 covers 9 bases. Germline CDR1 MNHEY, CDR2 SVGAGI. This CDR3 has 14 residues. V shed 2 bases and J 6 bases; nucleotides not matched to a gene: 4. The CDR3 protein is CASSYPRTGDGYTF. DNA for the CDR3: TGTGCCAGCAGTTACCCTCGGACAGGGGATGGCTACACCTTC.

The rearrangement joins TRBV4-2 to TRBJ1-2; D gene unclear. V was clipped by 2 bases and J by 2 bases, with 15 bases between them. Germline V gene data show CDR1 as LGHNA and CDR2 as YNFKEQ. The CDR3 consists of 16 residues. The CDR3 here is CASSQNPPTANYGYTF. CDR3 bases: TGTGCCAGCAGCCAAAATCCTCCCACAGCGAACTATGGCTACACCTTC.

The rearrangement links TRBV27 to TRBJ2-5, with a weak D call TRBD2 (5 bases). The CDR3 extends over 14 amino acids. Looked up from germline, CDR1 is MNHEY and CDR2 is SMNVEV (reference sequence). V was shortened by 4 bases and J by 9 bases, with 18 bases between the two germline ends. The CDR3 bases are TGTGCCAGCAGTTCCTCCGGGATCCAGACGGCCCAGTACTTC. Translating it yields CASSSSGIQTAQYF.

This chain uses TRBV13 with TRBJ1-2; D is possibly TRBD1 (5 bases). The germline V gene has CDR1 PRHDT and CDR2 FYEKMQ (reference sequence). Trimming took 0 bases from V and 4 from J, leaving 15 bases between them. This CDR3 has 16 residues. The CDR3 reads CASSLGRGATRYGYTF. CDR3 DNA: TGTGCCAGCAGCTTAGGCCGAGGGGCTACGCGCTATGGCTACACCTTC.

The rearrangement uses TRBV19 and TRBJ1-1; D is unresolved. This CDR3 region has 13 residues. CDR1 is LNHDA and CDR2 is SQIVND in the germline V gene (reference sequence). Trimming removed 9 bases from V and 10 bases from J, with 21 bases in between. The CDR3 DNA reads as TGTGCCAGCTTAGACCCCCTTATTGATGGAGCTTTCTTT. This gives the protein CASLDPLIDGAFF.

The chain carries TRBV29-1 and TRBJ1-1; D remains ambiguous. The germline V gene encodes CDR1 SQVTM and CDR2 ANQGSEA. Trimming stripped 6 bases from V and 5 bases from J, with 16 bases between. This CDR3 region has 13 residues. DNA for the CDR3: TGCAGCGTAGGTTACGAACTAGGGACTGAAGCTTTCTTT. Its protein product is CSVGYELGTEAFF.

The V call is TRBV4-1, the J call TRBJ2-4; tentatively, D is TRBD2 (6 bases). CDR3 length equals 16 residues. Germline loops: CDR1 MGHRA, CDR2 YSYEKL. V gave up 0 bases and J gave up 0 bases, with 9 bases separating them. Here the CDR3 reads CASSQEGGVAKNIQYF. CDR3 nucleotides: TGCGCCAGCAGCCAAGAGGGCGGGGTAGCCAAAAACATTCAGTACTTC.

Here the CDR3 DNA reads TGTGCCAGCAGGAACCGGGACAGCCGCATGAACACTGAAGCTTTCTTT. Amino acids: CASRNRDSRMNTEAFF. The V gene is TRBV28, the J gene TRBJ1-1; 7 bases line up with TRBD1. V was clipped by 6 bases and J by 0 bases; unmatched bases: 10. This CDR3 has 16 amino acids. Looked up from germline, CDR1 is MDHEN and CDR2 is SYDVKM.

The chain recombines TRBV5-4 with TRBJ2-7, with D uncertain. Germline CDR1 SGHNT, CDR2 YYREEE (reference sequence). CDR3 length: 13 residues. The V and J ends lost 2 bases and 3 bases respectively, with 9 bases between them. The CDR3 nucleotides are TGTGCCAGCAGCTTCCTTTCAGGCTACGAGCAGTACTTC. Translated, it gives CASSFLSGYEQYF.

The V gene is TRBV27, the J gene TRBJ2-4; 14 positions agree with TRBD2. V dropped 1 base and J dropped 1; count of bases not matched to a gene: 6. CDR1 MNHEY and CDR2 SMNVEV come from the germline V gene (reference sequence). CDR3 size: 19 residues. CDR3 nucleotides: TGTGCCAGCAGTTTATACGGGACTAGCGGGAGAGGGGCCAAAAACATTCAGTACTTC. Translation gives CASSLYGTSGRGAKNIQYF.

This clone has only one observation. The CDR3 region is CASSEVVWDGYTF. CDR3 coding DNA: TGTGCCAGCAGTGAAGTCGTATGGGATGGCTACACCTTC. The V and J genes are TRBV6-1 and TRBJ1-2, with D hard to call. The V gene's germline CDR1 is MNHNS and CDR2 SASEGT. V was cut by 1 base and J by 6 bases, with 9 bases left in between. The CDR3 contains 13 residues.

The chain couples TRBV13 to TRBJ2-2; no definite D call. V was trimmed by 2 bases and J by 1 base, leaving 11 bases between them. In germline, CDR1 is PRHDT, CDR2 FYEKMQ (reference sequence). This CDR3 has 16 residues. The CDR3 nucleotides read TGTGCCAGCAGCTTATTTGGGTGGGGGAACACCGGGGAGCTGTTTTTT. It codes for CASSLFGWGNTGELFF.

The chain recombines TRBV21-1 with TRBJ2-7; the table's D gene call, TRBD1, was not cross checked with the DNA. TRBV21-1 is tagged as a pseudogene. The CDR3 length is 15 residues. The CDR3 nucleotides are TGTGCCAGCAGCCGACCCTGGGACAAACACTACGAGCAGTACTTC. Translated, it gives CASSRPWDKHYEQYF.

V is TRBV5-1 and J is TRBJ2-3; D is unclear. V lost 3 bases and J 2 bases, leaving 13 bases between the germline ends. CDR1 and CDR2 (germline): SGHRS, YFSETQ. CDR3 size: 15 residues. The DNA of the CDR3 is TGCGCCAGCAGCTCCCGGAGACTCAACACAGATACGCAGTATTTT. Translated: CASSSRRLNTDTQYF.

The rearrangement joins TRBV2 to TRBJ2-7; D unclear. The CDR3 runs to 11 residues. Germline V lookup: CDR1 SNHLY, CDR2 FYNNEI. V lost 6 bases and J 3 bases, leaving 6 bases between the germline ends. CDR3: CASRQYYEQYF. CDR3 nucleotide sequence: TGTGCCAGCAGGCAGTACTACGAGCAGTACTTC.